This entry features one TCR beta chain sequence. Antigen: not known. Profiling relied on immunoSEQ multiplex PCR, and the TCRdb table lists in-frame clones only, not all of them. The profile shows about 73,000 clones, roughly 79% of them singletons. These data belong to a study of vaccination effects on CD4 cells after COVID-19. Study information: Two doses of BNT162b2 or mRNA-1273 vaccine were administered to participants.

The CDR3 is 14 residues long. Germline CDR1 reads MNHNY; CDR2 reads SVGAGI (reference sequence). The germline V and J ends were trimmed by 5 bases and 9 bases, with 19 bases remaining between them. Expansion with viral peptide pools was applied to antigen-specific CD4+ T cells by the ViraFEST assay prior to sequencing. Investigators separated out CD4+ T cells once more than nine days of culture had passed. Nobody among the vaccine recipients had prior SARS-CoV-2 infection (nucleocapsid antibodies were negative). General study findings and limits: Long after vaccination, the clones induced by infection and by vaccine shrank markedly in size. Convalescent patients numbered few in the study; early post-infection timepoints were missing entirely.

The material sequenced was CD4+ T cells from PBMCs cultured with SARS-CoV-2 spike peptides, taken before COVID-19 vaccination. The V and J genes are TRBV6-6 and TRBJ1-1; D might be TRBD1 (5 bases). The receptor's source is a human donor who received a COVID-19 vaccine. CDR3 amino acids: CASSQTSTVNKAFF. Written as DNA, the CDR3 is TGTGCCAGCAGTCAAACTTCGACAGTGAACAAAGCTTTCTTT.